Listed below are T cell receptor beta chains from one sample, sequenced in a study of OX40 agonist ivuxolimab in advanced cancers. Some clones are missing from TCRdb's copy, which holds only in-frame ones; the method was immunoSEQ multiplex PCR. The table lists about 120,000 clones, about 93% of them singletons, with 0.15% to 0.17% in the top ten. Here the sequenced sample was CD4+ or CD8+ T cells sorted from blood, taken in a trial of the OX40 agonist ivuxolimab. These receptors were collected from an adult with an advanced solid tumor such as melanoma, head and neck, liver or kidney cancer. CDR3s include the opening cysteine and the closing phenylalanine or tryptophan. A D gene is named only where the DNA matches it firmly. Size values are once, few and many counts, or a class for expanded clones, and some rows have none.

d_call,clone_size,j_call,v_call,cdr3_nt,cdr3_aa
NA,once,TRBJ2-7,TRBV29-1,TGCAGCGTTGCCAGGCCAGGTAGCTCCTACGAGCAGTACTTC,CSVARPGSSYEQYF
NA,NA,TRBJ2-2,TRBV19,TGTGCCAGTAGTTCTTTAAGAAAGGGCCCCGGGGAGCTGTTTTTT,CASSSLRKGPGELFF
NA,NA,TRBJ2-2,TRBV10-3,TGTGCCATCAGTGAGCGGGACACCGACACCGGGGAGCTGTTTTTT,CAISERDTDTGELFF
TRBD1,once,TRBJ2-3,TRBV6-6,TGTGCCAGCAGTAGGGACAGGGCTAGCACAGATACGCAGTATTTT,CASSRDRASTDTQYF
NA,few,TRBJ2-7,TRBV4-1,TGCGCCAGCAGCCATCCCCCGAGTGCCTACGAGCAGTACTTC,CASSHPPSAYEQYF
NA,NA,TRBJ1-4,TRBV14,TGTGCCAGCAGCCAAGACCCAGGTGGGGTTGAAAAACTGTTTTTT,CASSQDPGGVEKLFF
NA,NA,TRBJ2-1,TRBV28,TGTGCCAGCAGGGTGGGGGCAGGGGTCTACAATGAGCAGTTCTTC,CASRVGAGVYNEQFF
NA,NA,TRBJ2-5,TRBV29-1,TGCAGCGTTGTCCCAATGGAGACCCAGTACTTC,CSVVPMETQYF
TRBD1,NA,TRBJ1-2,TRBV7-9,TGTGCCAGCAGCGGCCGGGACAGCCAAACCTATGGCTACACCTTC,CASSGRDSQTYGYTF
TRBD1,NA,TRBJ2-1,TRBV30,TGTGCCTGGAGTGAACAGGGGGGATCCTACAATGAGCAGTTCTTC,CAWSEQGGSYNEQFF
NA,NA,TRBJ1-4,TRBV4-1,TGCGCCAGCAGCCGCCACGGGACGGATGATGAAAAACTGTTTTTT,CASSRHGTDDEKLFF
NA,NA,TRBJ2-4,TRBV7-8,TGTGCCAGCAGCGATCGGAGTGCTGCCAAAAACATTCAGTACTTC,CASSDRSAAKNIQYF
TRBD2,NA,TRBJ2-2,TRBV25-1,TGTGCCAGCACTAATATAGCGGGAGTGAGCACCGGGGAGCTGTTTTTT,CASTNIAGVSTGELFF
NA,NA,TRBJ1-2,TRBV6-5,TGTGCCAGCAGTTTGATAGGGGAGGGTGGCTACACCTTC,CASSLIGEGGYTF
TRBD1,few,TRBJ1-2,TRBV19,TGTGCCAGTAGTACCACGGACAGGACTCGGGGCTACACCTTC,CASSTTDRTRGYTF
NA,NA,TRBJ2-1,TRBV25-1,TGTGCCAGCAGCTTTGGGGGGGCCGCGTACAATGAGCAGTTCTTC,CASSFGGAAYNEQFF
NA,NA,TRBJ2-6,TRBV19,TGTGCCAGTAGTATCGGATCTACCTCTGGGGCCAACGTCCTGACTTTC,CASSIGSTSGANVLTF
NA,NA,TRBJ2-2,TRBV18,TGTGCCAGCTCGCCCTTAGGGTATGACGGGGAGCTGTTTTTT,CASSPLGYDGELFF
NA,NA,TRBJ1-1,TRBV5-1,TGCGCCAGCAGCTTGGGGCACCCTTCGAACACTGAAGCTTTCTTT,CASSLGHPSNTEAFF
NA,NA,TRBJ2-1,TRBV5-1,TGCGCCAGCACGGGGGATAGCTCCTACAATGAGCAGTTCTTC,CASTGDSSYNEQFF
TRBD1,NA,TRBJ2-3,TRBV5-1,TGCGCCAGCAGCTTAGGGGGCAGGCCAGATACGCAGTATTTT,CASSLGGRPDTQYF
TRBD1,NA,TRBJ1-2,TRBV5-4,TGTGCCAGCAGCCCAAACTCCGGGACAGGGGGCTTCGAAGACTACACCTTC,CASSPNSGTGGFEDYTF
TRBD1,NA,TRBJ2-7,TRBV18,TGTGCCAGCTCACCAACAGGGGACGAGCAGTACTTC,CASSPTGDEQYF
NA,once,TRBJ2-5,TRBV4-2,TGTGCCAGCAGCCAAGACTTCACGGCTCAAGAGACCCAGTACTTC,CASSQDFTAQETQYF
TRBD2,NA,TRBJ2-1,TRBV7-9,TGTGCCAGCAGCCACACTTTCTCTAGCGGGGGGGACAATGAGCAGTTCTTC,CASSHTFSSGGDNEQFF
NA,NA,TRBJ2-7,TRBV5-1,TGCGCCAGCAGCTTGGGGAGTGGAGCAGTGTACGAGCAGTACTTC,CASSLGSGAVYEQYF
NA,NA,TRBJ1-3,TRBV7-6,TGTGCCAGCAGCCGAACCCGGGGCCTAACATCTGGAAACACCATATATTTT,CASSRTRGLTSGNTIYF
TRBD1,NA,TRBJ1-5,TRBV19,TGTGCCAGTAGTGTCGACAGGGGAAGCAATCAGCCCCAGCATTTT,CASSVDRGSNQPQHF
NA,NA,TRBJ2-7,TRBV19,TGTGCCAGTAGCGGGACCATAACTTCCAACGAGCAGTACTTC,CASSGTITSNEQYF
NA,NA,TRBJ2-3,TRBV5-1,TGCGCCAGCAGCATGACCCCCACAGATACGCAGTATTTT,CASSMTPTDTQYF
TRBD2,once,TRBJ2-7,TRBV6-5,TGTGCCAGCATTCCCACTGGCGGGAGTATTTACGAGCAGTACTTC,CASIPTGGSIYEQYF
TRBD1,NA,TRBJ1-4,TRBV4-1,TGCGCCAGCAGCCGCGGACAGGGACCGACTAATGAAAAACTGTTTTTT,CASSRGQGPTNEKLFF
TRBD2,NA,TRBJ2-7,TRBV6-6,TGTGCCAGCAGTTACTCCGGACTAGCATACGAGCAGTACTTC,CASSYSGLAYEQYF
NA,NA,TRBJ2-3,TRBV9,TGTGCCAGCAGCCCCGACCTGACAGATACGCAGTATTTT,CASSPDLTDTQYF
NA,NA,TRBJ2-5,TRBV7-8,TGTGCCAGCAGCCCATCCCAGGGGGGGGATTACCAAGAGACCCAGTACTTC,CASSPSQGGDYQETQYF
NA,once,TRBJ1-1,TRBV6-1,TGTGCCAGCAGTCCAGGGACTTCACTTGCGGCAGGAGCTTTCTTT,CASSPGTSLAAGAFF
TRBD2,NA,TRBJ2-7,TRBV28,TGTGCCAGCAGTTTACCGGGGGGGACCTACGAGCAGTACTTC,CASSLPGGTYEQYF
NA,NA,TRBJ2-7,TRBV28,TGTGCCAGCGGCCAGGGTGCCGAGCAGTACTTC,CASGQGAEQYF
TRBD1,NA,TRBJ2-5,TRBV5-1,TGCGCCAGCAGCTTGGCCTGGGACAGGGGACAGACCCAGTACTTC,CASSLAWDRGQTQYF
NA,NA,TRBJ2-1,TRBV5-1,TGCGCCAGCAGCTTGACCCGAAGCTCCTACAATGAGCAGTTCTTC,CASSLTRSSYNEQFF